This TCR beta chain was captured in a study of blood T cell repertoires in COVID-19. Study summary: Sample material is recorded as cDNA or gDNA derived from T cells, B-cell-depleted T cells, or PBMCs.

With 2 bases removed from V and 3 bases from J, the gap between germline ends came to 20 bases. CDR1 and CDR2 from the germline V gene are MNHEY and SVGEGT. The CDR3 is 17 residues long. Original handling: Nucleated cell counts were estimated from reference gene primer amplification. Sequenced by immunoSEQ multiplex PCR; TCRdb stores in-frame clones only, minus some. V and J calls plus clone size are reproduced from that table; the DNA served to infer D and trimming. Among roughly 280,000 clones listed, approximately 81% were seen once. The chain recombines TRBV6-2 or TRBV6-3 with TRBJ2-7, with D perhaps TRBD1 (6 bases). The sample taken for sequencing was peripheral blood. The receptor comes from a man in his 60s with acute or convalescent COVID-19. The CDR3 nucleotides are TGTGCCAGCAGTTACGAGGTGGGTGGACAGTGGCTCTACGAGCAGTACTTC. Residues: CASSYEVGGQWLYEQYF.